Presented here are 17 T cell receptor beta chains from one specimen sequenced in a study of cytomegalovirus exposure and HLA in healthy donors. 60 Vbeta and 13 Jbeta primers were used in PCR. Sequencing was performed with immunoSEQ multiplex PCR; in TCRdb, only in-frame clones are kept and a portion is missing. The sample holds tens of thousands of clones; 85% to 90% are singletons and the top ten take roughly 2.3%. Sequencing was carried out using PBMCs. The source is a man between 18 and 35 years old in good health and CMV-seronegative.

This clone was seen once. The chain joins TRBV11-2 to TRBJ2-5; D possibly corresponds to TRBD1 (5 bases). This CDR3 region has 15 residues. V shed 2 bases and J shed 4 bases, with 14 bases lying between them. Germline lookup yields CDR1 SGHAT and CDR2 FQNNGV. The CDR3 DNA sequence: TGTGCCAGCAGCTTACGCACCCCTGGGGCAGAGACCCAGTACTTC. Translated, it gives CASSLRTPGAETQYF.

The chain carries TRBV4-2 and TRBJ2-3; 8 positions agree with TRBD2. Trimming cost V 5 bases and J 2 bases; bases outside gene matches: 12. In germline, CDR1 is LGHNA, CDR2 YNFKEQ. The CDR3 has 17 residues. The CDR3 spells CASSGGTREFFTDTQYF. In DNA, the CDR3 is TGTGCCAGCAGCGGAGGGACTAGAGAATTTTTCACAGATACGCAGTATTTT.

V gene TRBV6-1 combines with J gene TRBJ2-5, with a possible D match to TRBD1 (6 bases). The V gene's germline CDR1 is MNHNS and CDR2 SASEGT. The CDR3 has 17 amino acids. V dropped 0 bases and J dropped 7 bases, with 21 bases sitting between them. Here the CDR3 reads CASSEALSAGEWRTQYF. The CDR3 coding sequence is TGTGCCAGCAGTGAAGCGCTCTCGGCAGGGGAGTGGAGGACCCAGTACTTC.

CDR3 in DNA: TGTGCCAGCTCACCTTCTTCTAACCAGCCCCAGCATTTT. Translation gives CASSPSSNQPQHF. V and J are TRBV18 and TRBJ1-5; D unclear. The CDR3 is 13 amino acids. From germline, CDR1 is KGHSH and CDR2 LQKENI. V was cut by 3 bases and J by 7 bases, with 10 bases left in between. Full variable domain (outside the CDR3, taken from reference TRBV18 and TRBJ1-5): NAGVMQNPRHLVRRRGQEARLRCSPMKGHSHVYWYRQLPEEGLKFMVYLQKENIIDESGMPKERFSAEFPKEGPSILRIQQVVRGDSAAYFCASSPSSNQPQHFGDGTRLSIL.

This clone was seen just once. The V call is TRBV4-2, the J call TRBJ2-2; TRBD2 agrees at 7 bases. Per the germline V gene, CDR1 is LGHNA and CDR2 is YNFKEQ. The J segment lost 1 base and the V segment lost 4 bases, leaving 12 bases of the junction unmatched. This CDR3 has 18 amino acids. The CDR3 bases are TGTGCCAGCAGCCTACTAATAGGAGCTAGCGGGAACACCGGGGAGCTGTTTTTT. This codes for CASSLLIGASGNTGELFF.

J is TRBJ2-1 and V is TRBV7-9; D possibly corresponds to TRBD2 (6 bases). V was shortened by 5 bases and J by 0 bases, with 14 bases between the two germline ends. The CDR3 spans 16 residues. Germline CDR1 is SEHNR and CDR2 is FQNEAQ (reference sequence). The CDR3 loop is CASSPRHGSSYNEQFF. As DNA, the CDR3 is TGTGCCAGCAGCCCGAGACACGGGAGCTCCTACAATGAGCAGTTCTTC.

The chain combines TRBV6-1 with TRBJ1-1, with 7 bases matching TRBD1. V was pared by 7 bases and J by 6 bases, with 14 bases of the junction left unmatched. Looked up from germline, CDR1 is MNHNS and CDR2 is SASEGT. The CDR3 contains 15 residues. CDR3 sequence (DNA): TGTGCCAGCACCCCACTGGGTCCGGGACAGTCTGAAGCTTTCTTT. The encoded protein is CASTPLGPGQSEAFF.

The chain has TRBV5-6 and TRBJ1-3, with 7 bases fitting TRBD1. Germline lookup yields CDR1 SGHDT and CDR2 YYEEEE. This CDR3 has 16 amino acids. V gave up 1 base and J gave up 3 bases; unmatched junction bases: 7. The DNA of the CDR3 is TGTGCCAGCAGCTTGAAGACAGGGTCTGGTGGAAACACCATATATTTT. It is translated as CASSLKTGSGGNTIYF.

The V and J genes are TRBV20-1 and TRBJ1-1; the D is unclear. Germline values: CDR1 DFQATT, CDR2 SNEGSKA (reference sequence). Trimming pared 3 bases from V and 7 bases from J, leaving 9 bases between. The CDR3 has 11 amino acids. CDR3 nucleotides: TGCAGTGCTAGGGCTTCTCTTGAAGCTTTCTTT. Protein product: CSARASLEAFF.

This chain links TRBV5-4 with TRBJ2-1; 9 nucleotides line up with TRBD2. Looked up from germline, CDR1 is SGHNT and CDR2 is YYREEE (reference sequence). The CDR3 spans 15 residues. Trimming at V came to 7 bases and at J to 4 bases, leaving 9 bases not matched to a gene. The CDR3 coding sequence is TGTGCCAGCGGCTCGGCGGGAGGGGTTTACAATGAGCAGTTCTTC. Translated: CASGSAGGVYNEQFF.

The chain employs TRBV7-2 and TRBJ2-4; the D gene is possibly TRBD1 (6 bases). This CDR3 is 15 amino acids long. Trimming stripped 7 bases from V and 9 bases from J, with 22 bases between. The germline gives CDR1 SGHTA, CDR2 FQGNSA. The DNA of the CDR3 is TGTGCCAGCACCCAGGGAAGGGGTACAGGGAGCATTCAGTACTTC. This gives the protein CASTQGRGTGSIQYF.

V and J are TRBV2 and TRBJ2-2; unclear D gene. The germline V gene has CDR1 SNHLY and CDR2 FYNNEI. This CDR3 is built from 15 residues. V was cut by 4 bases and J by 4 bases, with 13 bases left in between. The CDR3 here is CASSVLKISTGELFF. CDR3 DNA sequence: TGTGCCAGCAGTGTACTAAAAATTTCCACCGGGGAGCTGTTTTTT.

The chain carries TRBV5-1 and TRBJ2-1; 15 bases are shared with TRBD2. The CDR3 contains 17 residues. CDR1 is SGHRS and CDR2 is YFSETQ in the germline V gene. Unmatched junction bases numbered 10, after V lost 4 bases and J lost 8 bases. CDR3 amino acids: CASSPSGTSGRPDEQFF. The CDR3 nucleotides read TGCGCCAGCAGCCCCTCCGGGACTAGCGGGAGGCCCGATGAGCAGTTCTTC.

The chain couples TRBV7-9 to TRBJ1-3, with 7 nucleotides matching TRBD1. J was trimmed by 8 bases and V by 5 bases; bases with no gene match: 9. The germline V gene encodes CDR1 SEHNR and CDR2 FQNEAQ (reference sequence). The CDR3 is 14 amino acids. In nucleotides, the CDR3 is TGTGCCAGCAGCCCAGGACAGGATTGGGACACCATATATTTT. This codes for CASSPGQDWDTIYF.

This clone appeared once. The CDR3 DNA sequence: TGTGCCTGGAGTCCTGCCGGGAAGTACAATGAGCAGTTCTTC. Protein sequence: CAWSPAGKYNEQFF. V and J are TRBV30 and TRBJ2-1; D might be TRBD2 (5 bases). The CDR3 loop spans 14 amino acids. Trimming cost V 2 bases and J 4 bases, with 12 bases left between them. Germline CDR1 and CDR2: GTSNPN and SVGIG (reference sequence). The full variable domain, its missing parts supplied by reference TRBV30 and TRBJ2-1, is SQTIHQWPATLVQPVGSPLSLECTVEGTSNPNLYWYRQAAGRGLQLLFYSVGIGQISSEVPQNLSASRPQDRQFILSSKKLLLSDSGFYLCAWSPAGKYNEQFFGPGTRLTVL.

This rearrangement joins TRBV20-1 to TRBJ2-5, with D hard to call. The V and J ends lost 3 bases and 2 bases respectively, with 4 bases between them. The CDR3 is made up of 11 amino acids. Looked up from germline, CDR1 is DFQATT and CDR2 is SNEGSKA (reference sequence). The DNA for the CDR3 is TGCAGTGCTAGGCGTCAAGAGACCCAGTACTTC. It translates to CSARRQETQYF.

The chain links TRBV28 to TRBJ1-2; weak D call: TRBD1 (6 bases). This CDR3 comprises 14 residues. V was pared by 5 bases and J by 1 base, with 11 bases between. CDR1 and CDR2 (germline): MDHEN, SYDVKM. The CDR3 protein is CASSKTGLNYGYTF. The CDR3 nucleotides read TGTGCCAGCAGTAAGACAGGACTTAACTATGGCTACACCTTC.